This paragraph reports one T cell receptor (beta chain). Antigen unknown. It was RNA transcripts that yielded the amplified TCR beta CDR3 regions. During a first-round RT-PCR of the TCR CDR3, the HTBI primer set was used. TCRdb passed the multiplex PCR reads through MiXCR, listing each CDR3 protein once. The sample includes 700,000 or so distinct CDR3 sequences, more than 12% of them seen just once. Patients with uncontrolled infections, other autoimmune diseases, pregnancy or lactation were excluded. The source of the sample is a study of T cells in Graves' hyperthyroidism and ophthalmopathy. General study points: Stable hyperthyroidism was separated from ophthalmopathy by a model based on 13 V-J features.

The V gene end was trimmed by 2 bases and the J gene end by 0 bases; junction bases not matched to a gene: 8. CDR3 length: 18 residues. The germline CDR1 and CDR2 sequences are SNHLY and FYNNEI. The J gene is TRBJ1-4, the V gene TRBV2; 8 bases map to TRBD1. The clonotype was recovered from a woman in her fifties or sixties with Graves' ophthalmopathy. Material for sequencing was blood. CDR3 nucleotide sequence: TGTGCCAGCAGTGAACGCGGGACAGGAGACTCAACTAATGAAAAACTGTTTTTT. Translated: CASSERGTGDSTNEKLFF.